One and the same sample provided the 5 T cell receptor beta chains below, sequenced in a study of immune evolution from preneoplasia to lung adenocarcinoma. Assay: immunoSEQ multiplex PCR; the TCRdb copy retains only in-frame clones and omits some. Of 4,900 or so clones in the sample, under 80% were seen once. Sequencing used FFPE minimally invasive lung adenocarcinoma tissue. Every receptor here comes from a person aged 50-70 years with lung adenocarcinoma.

For this clone: The junction differs from germline at one of its ends, possibly a read error. This chain joins TRBV9 and TRBJ1-2; D is unresolved. The CDR3 is made up of 11 amino acids. Germline V gene lookup returns CDR1 SGDLS and CDR2 YYNGEE. The CDR3 DNA sequence: TGTGCCAACAGCGTAGAGGGTGGCTACACCTTC. This translates into CANSVEGGYTF. The whole variable domain, filled in from reference TRBV9 and TRBJ1-2, reads DSGVTQTPKHLITATGQRVTLRCSPRSGDLSVYWYQQSLDQGLQFLIQYYNGEERAKGNILERFSAQQFPDLHSELNLSSLELGDSALYFCANSVEGGYTFGSGTRLTVV.

V and J are TRBV11-2 and TRBJ1-5; 9 nucleotides line up with TRBD1. This CDR3 region has 14 residues. CDR1 SGHAT and CDR2 FQNNGV come from the germline V gene. Trimming took 5 bases from V and 11 from J; bases not matched to a gene: 10. The CDR3 nucleotides are TGTGCCAGCAGCCAAGGGACAGGGTTTGGAGCCCAGCATTTT. Translated: CASSQGTGFGAQHF.

The V and J genes are TRBV25-1 and TRBJ1-1, with no clear D. Deletions cut 3 bases from V and 4 bases from J, with 18 bases between. Germline V gives CDR1 MGHDK, CDR2 SYGVNS. The CDR3 contains 16 residues. CDR3 in DNA: TGTGCCAGCAGTGAGGTCGGGAAAACAATTCGCACTGAAGCTTTCTTT. Protein sequence: CASSEVGKTIRTEAFF.

The gene calls are TRBV7-9 and TRBJ2-7, with 8 positions matching TRBD1. This CDR3 contains 14 residues. CDR1 and CDR2 from the germline V gene are SEHNR and FQNEAQ (reference sequence). Trimming cost V 6 bases and J 2 bases; bases outside gene matches: 6. The CDR3 DNA reads as TGTGCCAGCAGTAATGGACAGGGAGCCTACGAGCAGTACTTC. Amino acid sequence: CASSNGQGAYEQYF. Full variable domain (missing parts from reference TRBV7-9 and TRBJ2-7): DTGVSQNPRHKITKRGQNVTFRCDPISEHNRLYWYRQTLGQGPEFLTYFQNEAQLEKSRLLSDRFSAERPKGSFSTLEIQRTEQGDSAMYLCASSNGQGAYEQYFGPGTRLTVT.

The chain couples TRBV28 to TRBJ2-7, with no clear D. Trimming pared 3 bases from V and 6 bases from J, leaving 12 bases between. The V gene's germline CDR1 is MDHEN and CDR2 SYDVKM. This CDR3 spans 13 amino acids. The CDR3 DNA is TGTGCCAGCAGTTTCCCCCCTATGATCGAGCAGTACTTC. It translates to CASSFPPMIEQYF.